Below are 27 T cell receptor beta chains sequenced from a single sample in a study of shared clonotypes between healthy human individuals. Profiling relied on immunoSEQ multiplex PCR, and the TCRdb table lists in-frame clones only, not all of them. The sample gives some 1 million clones, roughly 80% of which show up once; approximately 1.5% is in the top ten. Source material: memory CD4+ T cells sorted from blood. Subset reported: CD45RA-negative fraction. The origin of the receptors is a man aged 18 to 29 in good health.

The chain combines TRBV7-2 with TRBJ2-2; 8 bases align to TRBD2. V shed 5 bases and J 6 bases; nucleotides not matched to a gene: 11. Germline CDR1 and CDR2: SGHTA and FQGNSA. The CDR3 runs 16 residues. CDR3 sequence: CASSQTGTSLAGELFF. The CDR3 coding sequence is TGTGCCAGCAGCCAAACCGGGACTAGTTTAGCCGGGGAGCTGTTTTTT.

There are many counts of this clone. This chain uses TRBV19 with TRBJ1-3, with 7 bases fitting TRBD1. Looked up from germline, CDR1 is LNHDA and CDR2 is SQIVND (reference sequence). The CDR3 contains 17 residues. The J segment lost 0 bases and the V segment lost 7 bases, leaving 12 bases of the junction unmatched. The CDR3 nucleotides are TGTGCCAGTACCGGACAGGCCCGCGAGAGCTCTGGAAACACCATATATTTT. Protein sequence: CASTGQARESSGNTIYF.

This chain joins TRBV7-2 and TRBJ2-1; TRBD2 matches 10 bases. CDR1 is SGHTA, CDR2 FQGNSA, per germline. The trim removed 2 bases at V and 4 bases at J, leaving 8 bases unmatched. The length of the CDR3 is 17 residues. The CDR3: CASSLLSGGVGYNEQFF. Written as DNA, the CDR3 is TGTGCCAGCAGCTTACTGAGCGGGGGGGTTGGATACAATGAGCAGTTCTTC.

The chain is built from TRBV2 and TRBJ1-1, with a weak D call TRBD1 (6 bases). CDR3 length equals 15 residues. In germline, CDR1 is SNHLY, CDR2 FYNNEI. V gave up 7 bases and J gave up 0 bases, with 15 bases separating them. CDR3 sequence (DNA): TGTGCCAGCAACATGTTGGGGGGGCTGAACACTGAAGCTTTCTTT. It codes for CASNMLGGLNTEAFF.

On this clone itself: The junction shows a germline mismatch at one end, possibly a read error. V usage is TRBV27 and J usage is TRBJ2-3; tentative D call: TRBD2 (6 bases). CDR3 size: 13 residues. Germline loops: CDR1 MNHEY, CDR2 SMNVEV (reference sequence). CDR3: CASSLKVGGAKDF. In DNA form, the CDR3 reads TGTGCCAGCAGTTTAAAGGTCGGGGGAGCCAAGGATTTT.

This clone is a singleton in its sample. The V gene is TRBV7-9, the J gene TRBJ2-5, with D perhaps being TRBD1 or TRBD2 (5 bases each). The J call may be wrong; the DNA end is better matched by TRBJ2-7. The length of the CDR3 is 17 residues. Germline V gives CDR1 SEHNR, CDR2 FQNEAQ (reference sequence). The CDR3 reads CASSPGRSSGADYEQYF. CDR3 nucleotides: TGTGCCAGCAGCCCCGGTAGGAGTTCCGGGGCCGACTACGAGCAGTACTTC.

The rearrangement joins TRBV4-1 to TRBJ2-7; D is perhaps TRBD2 (5 bases). The V and J ends lost 4 bases and 1 base respectively, with 8 bases between them. From germline, CDR1 is MGHRA and CDR2 YSYEKL. The CDR3 is 13 amino acids. CDR3 sequence (DNA): TGCGCCAGCAGCCTGGACTTGTCCTACGAGCAGTACTTC. This translates into CASSLDLSYEQYF.

This clone was counted between two and nine times. The J gene is TRBJ2-5, the V gene TRBV28, with 7 bases matching TRBD1. CDR1 is MDHEN, CDR2 SYDVKM, per germline. The CDR3 contains 20 residues. Trimming took 6 bases from V and 5 from J; bases not matched to a gene: 27. Written as DNA, the CDR3 is TGTGCCAGCAGCCGGCTTCTATTCCCTCATACAGGGGAGTTGGGGGAGACCCAGTACTTC. This encodes CASSRLLFPHTGELGETQYF.

Of note for this clone: Distinct nucleotide sequences in the sample also encode this CDR3. The V and J genes are TRBV5-1 and TRBJ1-1; possibly TRBD1 for D (6 bases). The germline V and J ends were trimmed by 3 bases and 2 bases, with 11 bases remaining between them. There are 14 residues in the CDR3. Germline V lookup: CDR1 SGHRS, CDR2 YFSETQ. The CDR3 is CASSSDRLNTEAFF. The CDR3, as DNA: TGCGCCAGCAGCTCGGACAGACTTAACACTGAAGCTTTCTTT.

The genes are TRBV10-1 and TRBJ2-3, with 9 bases that match TRBD2. In germline, CDR1 is WNHNN, CDR2 SYGVQD (reference sequence). Germline trimming cut 8 bases from V and 6 bases from J; bases unmatched to any gene: 15. This CDR3 contains 16 residues. In DNA form, the CDR3 reads TGCGCCAGCTCAGAGGGAGCGGGAGGACTGCAGGATACGCAGTATTTT. Its translation: CASSEGAGGLQDTQYF.

The chain uses TRBV19 and TRBJ2-5, with D hard to call. Trimming took 4 bases from V and 2 from J, leaving 14 bases between them. The CDR3 has 15 residues. The germline V gene encodes CDR1 LNHDA and CDR2 SQIVND (reference sequence). CDR3 amino acids: CASSTPGLGQETQYF. Here the CDR3 DNA reads TGTGCCAGTAGTACCCCCGGCCTGGGGCAAGAGACCCAGTACTTC.

V is TRBV7-2 and J is TRBJ2-1; D is uncertain. The CDR3 is made up of 16 amino acids. Between the trimmed V and J ends, which lost 2 bases and 1 base, there was a span of 12 bases. Germline CDR1 reads SGHTA; CDR2 reads FQGNSA. The CDR3 reads CASSLRRGISYNEQFF. CDR3 in DNA: TGTGCCAGCAGCTTAAGACGTGGTATTTCCTACAATGAGCAGTTCTTC.

This sequence joins TRBV11-1 and TRBJ2-7; D possibly corresponds to TRBD1 (5 bases). V shed 5 bases and J shed 6 bases, with 14 bases lying between them. There are 13 residues in the CDR3. The germline CDR1 and CDR2 sequences are SGHAT and FQDESV (reference sequence). The CDR3 DNA reads as TGTGCCAGCAGCAACCAGGGAATTGGCGAGCAGTACTTC. Translated, it gives CASSNQGIGEQYF. Filled out from reference TRBV11-1 and TRBJ2-7, the complete variable domain reads EAEVAQSPRYKITEKSQAVAFWCDPISGHATLYWYRQILGQGPELLVQFQDESVVDDSQLPKDRFSAERLKGVDSTLKIQPAELGDSAMYLCASSNQGIGEQYFGPGTRLTVT.

Many counts were recorded for this clone. The V gene is TRBV5-1, the J gene TRBJ1-1; unclear D gene. Per germline, CDR1 SGHRS and CDR2 YFSETQ. V was cut by 4 bases and J by 4 bases, with 17 bases left in between. The CDR3 is 15 amino acids. The CDR3 reads CASSKEAGLGTEAFF. DNA of the CDR3: TGCGCCAGCAGCAAGGAGGCAGGCCTAGGCACTGAAGCTTTCTTT.

The V and J genes are TRBV2 and TRBJ1-6, with a possible D match to TRBD1 (6 bases). The germline CDR1 and CDR2 sequences are SNHLY and FYNNEI. The CDR3 has 13 amino acids. V lost 7 bases to trimming and J lost 7 bases, with 11 bases between them. The CDR3 reads CASTVQGNSPLHF. CDR3 coding DNA: TGTGCCAGCACTGTCCAGGGGAATTCACCCCTCCACTTT. Full variable domain (missing parts from reference TRBV2 and TRBJ1-6): EPEVTQTPSHQVTQMGQEVILRCVPISNHLYFYWYRQILGQKVEFLVSFYNNEISEKSEIFDDQFSVERPDGSNFTLKIRSTKLEDSAMYFCASTVQGNSPLHFGNGTRLTVT.

This clone was seen at least ten times. This CDR3 is also generated by other DNA sequences in the sample. The chain recombines TRBV19 with TRBJ2-1; 13 bases fit TRBD2. The CDR3 length is 15 residues. The V segment lost 4 bases and the J segment 5 bases; nucleotides outside the gene matches: 2. Germline CDR1 reads LNHDA; CDR2 reads SQIVND (reference sequence). CDR3 DNA: TGTGCCAGTAGTACCGGACTAGCGGGAGACAATGAGCAGTTCTTC. Its protein is CASSTGLAGDNEQFF.

The sample holds a few counts of this clone. The chain joins TRBV2 to TRBJ2-3; D unclear. The CDR3 runs 13 residues. The V gene's germline CDR1 is SNHLY and CDR2 FYNNEI. V shed 6 bases and J shed 6 bases, with 13 bases lying between them. CDR3 sequence: CASRPNIGDTQYF. The CDR3 DNA reads as TGTGCCAGCAGGCCGAATATAGGGGATACGCAGTATTTT.

The chain is built from TRBV6-1 and TRBJ1-1; D unclear. The length of the CDR3 is 15 residues. Trimming took off 3 bases at V and 5 bases at J, with 16 bases between the two ends. The germline CDR1 and CDR2 sequences are MNHNS and SASEGT. In nucleotides, the CDR3 is TGTGCCAGCAGTGACACGGGTCTTTCGGTAACTGAAGCTTTCTTT. Protein product: CASSDTGLSVTEAFF.

The chain is built from TRBV5-6 and TRBJ1-2; 11 nucleotides match TRBD1. The CDR3 consists of 16 residues. Germline CDR1 and CDR2: SGHDT and YYEEEE. The V gene end was trimmed by 0 bases and the J gene end by 6 bases; junction bases not matched to a gene: 7. In DNA, the CDR3 is TGTGCCAGCAGCTTGGGGACAGGGGGCGCCAGGAATGGCTACACCTTC. Amino acid sequence: CASSLGTGGARNGYTF.

J is TRBJ2-1 and V is TRBV6-6, with D possibly matching TRBD2 (6 bases). The germline V and J ends were trimmed by 10 bases and 2 bases, with 15 bases remaining between them. The CDR3 runs 14 residues. Looked up from germline, CDR1 is MNHNY and CDR2 is SVGAGI (reference sequence). In DNA, the CDR3 is TGTGCCATTTCCCGGGACTCGACCTACAATGAGCAGTTCTTC. It yields the protein CAISRDSTYNEQFF.

The table lists this clone with a count of one. V gene TRBV28 combines with J gene TRBJ2-7; D is possibly TRBD1 or TRBD2 (6 bases each). V lost 5 bases and J lost 3, with 17 bases in between. Germline assignment: CDR1 MDHEN and CDR2 SYDVKM. This CDR3 has 15 amino acids. The CDR3 region has the DNA TGTGCCAGCAGTCCCCCCTCCGGGGGCTTCTACGAGCAGTACTTC. It yields the protein CASSPPSGGFYEQYF.

The J gene is TRBJ1-2, the V gene TRBV6-1; TRBD1 agrees at 8 bases. The CDR3 sequence is 13 residues long. V was clipped by 4 bases and J by 3 bases; unmatched bases: 1. CDR1 and CDR2 from the germline V gene are MNHNS and SASEGT. The CDR3 sequence is CASSGTGYYGYTF. Here the CDR3 DNA reads TGTGCCAGCAGTGGGACAGGGTACTATGGCTACACCTTC.

This clone was observed a few times. This chain links TRBV5-5 with TRBJ2-5; maybe TRBD1 (6 bases). This CDR3 comprises 15 residues. Germline CDR1 SGHKS, CDR2 YYEKEE (reference sequence). The V end lost 2 bases, the J end lost 1 base, and 12 bases lay between the germline ends. CDR3: CASSFPGTTQETQYF. The CDR3 DNA follows: TGTGCCAGCAGCTTTCCTGGGACAACCCAAGAGACCCAGTACTTC.

The gene calls are TRBV19 and TRBJ1-1, with 10 bases lining up with TRBD1. V lost 6 bases and J lost 7; bases outside the gene matches: 8. Germline CDR1 is LNHDA and CDR2 is SQIVND (reference sequence). CDR3 length: 14 residues. The CDR3 DNA is TGTGCCAGTAGCCCCCGACAGGGGGCCGGTGAAGCTTTCTTT. Protein: CASSPRQGAGEAFF.

This clone turned up a few times. The rearrangement joins TRBV6-5 to TRBJ2-1; 9 nucleotides align to TRBD1. The V gene's germline CDR1 is MNHEY and CDR2 SVGAGI. This CDR3 region has 15 residues. After removal of 6 bases from V and 5 bases from J, the junction contained 8 bases not matched to a gene. In nucleotides, the CDR3 is TGTGCCAGCAGAAGCGGGACAGGGCTTAACAATGAGCAGTTCTTC. It translates to CASRSGTGLNNEQFF.

The rearrangement joins TRBV5-4 to TRBJ2-1; weak D call: TRBD2 (5 bases). This CDR3 region has 16 residues. V lost 1 base and J 0 bases, leaving 11 bases between the germline ends. Germline values: CDR1 SGHNT, CDR2 YYREEE (reference sequence). DNA for the CDR3: TGTGCCAGCAGCTTGTCGATGGGAGTCTCCTACAATGAGCAGTTCTTC. Its protein product is CASSLSMGVSYNEQFF.

The chain employs TRBV5-1 and TRBJ1-2; D is uncertain. The ends were cut back, 0 bases at V and 4 bases at J, with 7 bases in the middle. Germline values: CDR1 SGHRS, CDR2 YFSETQ. This CDR3 is built from 13 residues. CDR3 residues: CASSLDSLYGYTF. The CDR3 DNA is TGCGCCAGCAGCTTGGACAGCCTCTATGGCTACACCTTC.